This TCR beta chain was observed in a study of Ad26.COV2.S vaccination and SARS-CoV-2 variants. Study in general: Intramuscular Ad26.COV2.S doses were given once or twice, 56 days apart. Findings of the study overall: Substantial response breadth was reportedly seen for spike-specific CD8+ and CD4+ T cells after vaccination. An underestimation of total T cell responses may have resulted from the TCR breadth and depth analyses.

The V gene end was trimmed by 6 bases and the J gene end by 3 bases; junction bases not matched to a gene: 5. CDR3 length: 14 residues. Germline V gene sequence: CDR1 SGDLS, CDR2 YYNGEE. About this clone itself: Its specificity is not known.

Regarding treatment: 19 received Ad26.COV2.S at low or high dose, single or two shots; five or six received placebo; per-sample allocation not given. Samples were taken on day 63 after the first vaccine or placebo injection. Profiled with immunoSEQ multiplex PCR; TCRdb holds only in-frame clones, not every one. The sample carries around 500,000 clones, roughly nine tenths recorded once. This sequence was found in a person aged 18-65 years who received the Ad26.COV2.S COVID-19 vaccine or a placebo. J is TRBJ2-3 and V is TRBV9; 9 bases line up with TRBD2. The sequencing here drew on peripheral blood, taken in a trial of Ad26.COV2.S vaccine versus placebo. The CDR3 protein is CASTLAGDTDTQYF. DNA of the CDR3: TGTGCCAGCACTTTAGCGGGAGATACAGATACGCAGTATTTT.